This paragraph covers one TCR beta chain sequence. Histologic diagnosis was independently verified by two lung pathologists. The entry originates in a study of immune evolution from preneoplasia to lung adenocarcinoma. The method was immunoSEQ multiplex PCR; TCRdb's version includes in-frame clones alone and lacks a portion of them. This table holds some 15,000 clones, more than 80% found once. The CDR3 contains 16 residues. Looked up from germline, CDR1 is GTSNPN and CDR2 is SVGIG (reference sequence). Trimming removed 3 bases at V and 1 base at J, with 13 bases between. The receptor comes from a person in their 70s with lung adenocarcinoma. Material: FFPE minimally invasive lung adenocarcinoma tissue. The J gene is TRBJ1-6, the V gene TRBV30; D gene uncertain. CDR3 sequence reads: CAWSDGRGSYNSPLHF. The CDR3 DNA reads as TGTGCCTGGAGCGACGGTCGGGGATCCTATAATTCACCCCTCCACTTT.